A single sample gave rise to the 26 T cell receptor beta chains below, sequenced in a study of beta chain features in type 1 diabetes. Their recognized antigens are unknown. The study, taken as a whole, reports: Within each of all four CD4+ subsets, Type 1 diabetes patients had TCRB CDR3s that were moderately but significantly shorter.

Sequencing targeted expressed TCRB transcripts, as all isolated RNA had been reverse transcribed. Produced via immunoSEQ multiplex PCR; TCRdb's table is partial and in-frame only. The sample contains 300,000 to 400,000 clones, around an eighth of which appear only once. The sample was naive CD4+ T cells from blood. The receptors were gathered from a young woman with type 1 diabetes.

This chain uses TRBV29-1 with TRBJ2-2, with 9 bases aligning to TRBD2. V was pared by 1 base and J by 3 bases, with 3 bases of the junction left unmatched. Germline V gives CDR1 SQVTM, CDR2 ANQGSEA. The CDR3 consists of 15 residues. CDR3 nucleotides: TGCAGCGTTGAAGTAATAGCGGGAGACACCGGGGAGCTGTTTTTT. This encodes CSVEVIAGDTGELFF.

This clone was counted only a few times. The rearrangement links TRBV28 to TRBJ2-5; the match to TRBD1 covers 7 bases. Germline V gene data show CDR1 as MDHEN and CDR2 as SYDVKM. CDR3 length: 15 residues. Unmatched junction bases numbered 9, after V lost 4 bases and J lost 4 bases. The CDR3 protein is CASSYNSGGRETQYF. The CDR3 bases are TGTGCCAGCAGTTACAACTCAGGGGGTCGAGAGACCCAGTACTTC.

This sequence joins TRBV29-1 and TRBJ2-6, with 7 positions matching TRBD2. The CDR3 has 15 residues. The germline V gene has CDR1 SQVTM and CDR2 ANQGSEA. V was clipped by 3 bases and J by 0 bases; unmatched bases: 2. In nucleotides, the CDR3 is TGCAGCGTTGAGGGGGAGGGCTCTGGGGCCAACGTCCTGACTTTC. Protein product: CSVEGEGSGANVLTF. Complete variable domain (other parts from reference TRBV29-1 and TRBJ2-6): SAVISQKPSRDICQRGTSLTIQCQVDSQVTMMFWYRQQPGQSLTLIATANQGSEATYESGFVIDKFPISRPNLTFSTLTVSNMSPEDSSIYLCSVEGEGSGANVLTFGAGSRLTVL.

This clone has a handful of counts. The V gene is TRBV29-1, the J gene TRBJ2-2; 11 bases are a match to TRBD2. This CDR3 contains 16 residues. Germline V gene lookup returns CDR1 SQVTM and CDR2 ANQGSEA. DNA of the CDR3: TGCAGGTCGGCGGTAGCGGGAGGGCCGTCCACCGGGGAGCTGTTTTTT. It translates to CRSAVAGGPSTGELFF.

The rearrangement links TRBV18 to TRBJ2-7, with a possible D match to TRBD1 (6 bases). The CDR3 runs 14 residues. V lost 2 bases to trimming and J lost 2 bases, with 10 bases between them. In germline, CDR1 is KGHSH, CDR2 LQKENI. CDR3 in amino acids: CASSPNRDTYEQYF. The CDR3 DNA reads as TGTGCCAGCTCACCAAACAGGGATACCTACGAGCAGTACTTC.

This clone showed up just once. CDR3 DNA sequence: TGTGCTAGTGGCTCGGACCCGGAGGATCAGCCCCAGCATTTT. It is translated as CASGSDPEDQPQHF. This sequence joins TRBV12-5 and TRBJ1-5, with no clear D. The length of the CDR3 is 14 residues. Germline V gene sequence: CDR1 LGHNT, CDR2 FRNRAP. The V end lost 6 bases, the J end lost 5 bases, and 14 bases lay between the germline ends.

The rearrangement joins TRBV9 to TRBJ1-1; TRBD1 matches at 8 bases. Germline trimming cut 4 bases from V and 4 bases from J; bases unmatched to any gene: 15. CDR1 is SGDLS, CDR2 YYNGEE, per germline. This CDR3 has 17 amino acids. DNA for the CDR3: TGTGCCAGCAGCATTCGATCGACAGGGGAGGGTGGCACTGAAGCTTTCTTT. Its translation is CASSIRSTGEGGTEAFF.

This clone was seen a handful of times. The chain employs TRBV2 and TRBJ1-1; D remains ambiguous. This CDR3 is built from 11 residues. Looked up from germline, CDR1 is SNHLY and CDR2 is FYNNEI. The V gene lost 0 bases and the J gene lost 11 bases, with 7 bases spanning the gap. CDR3 sequence reads: CASSEARRAFF. The CDR3 DNA follows: TGTGCCAGCAGTGAAGCAAGGCGGGCTTTCTTT.

This chain links TRBV7-9 with TRBJ2-2; TRBD2 matches at 10 bases. Trimming cost V 5 bases and J 1 base; bases outside gene matches: 10. Germline CDR1 SEHNR, CDR2 FQNEAQ (reference sequence). The CDR3 loop spans 18 amino acids. CDR3 in amino acids: CASSDPGLAVKNTGELFF. The CDR3 region has the DNA TGTGCCAGCAGCGACCCCGGACTAGCGGTAAAGAACACCGGGGAGCTGTTTTTT.

This clone was detected only a few times. This chain links TRBV5-1 with TRBJ2-5; D may be TRBD1 (6 bases). CDR3 length equals 15 residues. Trimming took off 4 bases at V and 5 bases at J, with 18 bases between the two ends. Germline values: CDR1 SGHRS, CDR2 YFSETQ. The CDR3 coding sequence is TGCGCCAGCAGCCGGGACGGACAGAGGGGGGAGACCCAGTACTTC. Residues: CASSRDGQRGETQYF.

This sequence joins TRBV5-8 and TRBJ2-1; tentative D call: TRBD2 (6 bases). The germline gives CDR1 SGHTS, CDR2 YDEGEE. Trimming left V 0 bases short and J 10 bases short, with 17 bases between. CDR3 length equals 15 residues. CDR3: CASSLESTLAGEQFF. The DNA for the CDR3 is TGTGCCAGCAGCTTGGAGTCTACACTAGCAGGAGAGCAGTTCTTC.

This clone was observed a handful of times. DNA for the CDR3: TGTGCCAGCAGCCCGACTAGCGGTTACAATGAGCAGTTCTTC. Amino acids: CASSPTSGYNEQFF. V is TRBV6-6 and J is TRBJ2-1, with TRBD2 matching over 9 bases. Germline CDR1 is MNHNY and CDR2 is SVGAGI (reference sequence). This CDR3 has 14 residues. J was trimmed by 4 bases and V by 6 bases; bases with no gene match: 4.

This clone was recorded a few times. This chain links TRBV7-2 with TRBJ2-4, with TRBD2 as a possible D gene (5 bases). The germline V gene has CDR1 SGHTA and CDR2 FQGNSA. This CDR3 has 19 amino acids. The V end lost 1 base, the J end lost 0 bases, and 19 bases lay between the germline ends. CDR3 sequence (DNA): TGTGCCAGCAGCTTAGTTGAGGGTAACCAAGCTTTAGCCAAAAACATTCAGTACTTC. It yields the protein CASSLVEGNQALAKNIQYF.

A few counts support this clone. The chain combines TRBV13 with TRBJ2-1; D may be TRBD2 (5 bases). From germline, CDR1 is PRHDT and CDR2 FYEKMQ (reference sequence). The CDR3 has 16 amino acids. V lost 5 bases to trimming and J lost 0 bases, with 14 bases between them. The CDR3 is CASSTTTSSSYNEQFF. CDR3 nucleotides: TGTGCCAGCAGCACTACAACTAGTAGCTCCTACAATGAGCAGTTCTTC.

The CDR3 here is CASSLLQGLYGYTF. CDR3 bases: TGTGCCAGCAGCCTTTTACAGGGCCTCTATGGCTACACCTTC. The chain carries TRBV28 and TRBJ1-2; perhaps TRBD1 as D (6 bases). The V gene's germline CDR1 is MDHEN and CDR2 SYDVKM. The CDR3 contains 14 residues. The germline V and J ends were trimmed by 6 bases and 4 bases, with 15 bases remaining between them.

This clone was detected a few times. The V gene is TRBV2, the J gene TRBJ2-1; no reliable D call. The germline V and J ends were trimmed by 7 bases and 1 base, with 5 bases remaining between them. Looked up from germline, CDR1 is SNHLY and CDR2 is FYNNEI. CDR3 length: 12 residues. The CDR3 spells CASTFSYNEQFF. The CDR3 DNA is TGTGCCAGCACCTTTTCCTACAATGAGCAGTTCTTC.

Only a few counts were recorded for this clone. This chain joins TRBV6-6 and TRBJ2-5, with D perhaps matching TRBD1 (5 bases). The CDR3 length is 16 residues. CDR1 is MNHNY, CDR2 SVGAGI, per germline (reference sequence). V gave up 5 bases and J gave up 1 base, with 17 bases separating them. The CDR3 region has the DNA TGTGCCAGCAGTGGCCCTTTATGGGGCCGCCAAGAGACCCAGTACTTC. Translation: CASSGPLWGRQETQYF.

The V call is TRBV7-9, the J call TRBJ2-3; 10 bases line up with TRBD2. V gave up 1 base and J gave up 6 bases; unmatched junction bases: 4. This CDR3 contains 15 residues. Germline lookup yields CDR1 SEHNR and CDR2 FQNEAQ (reference sequence). The CDR3 reads CASSLVLAGADTQYF. CDR3 in DNA: TGTGCCAGCAGCTTAGTTCTAGCGGGAGCGGATACGCAGTATTTT.

In the case of this clone: One junction end does not reproduce the germline sequence, and a read error may be involved. CDR3 sequence (DNA): TGTGCCAACAGCACTTATTCCGGGACAGGTGAAAAACTGTTTTTT. Encoded protein: CANSTYSGTGEKLFF. J is TRBJ1-4 and V is TRBV9, with 8 bases identical to TRBD1. The CDR3 is 15 amino acids. In germline, CDR1 is SGDLS, CDR2 YYNGEE.

This clone was detected only a few times. The rearrangement joins TRBV19 to TRBJ1-5; unclear D gene. The germline V gene has CDR1 LNHDA and CDR2 SQIVND (reference sequence). V was shortened by 5 bases and J by 7 bases, with 15 bases between the two germline ends. The CDR3 contains 14 residues. The CDR3 nucleotides read TGTGCCAGTAGTCGACCCTGGGGAGGACAGCCCCAGCATTTT. Translation gives CASSRPWGGQPQHF.

Concerning this clone itself: The same CDR3 also results from other DNA sequences found in this sample. This chain connects TRBV5-4 to TRBJ2-5; no definite D call. CDR3 length equals 13 residues. The V and J ends lost 0 bases and 1 base respectively, with 4 bases between them. CDR1 and CDR2 from the germline V gene are SGHNT and YYREEE (reference sequence). The CDR3 nucleotides are TGTGCCAGCAGCTTGGGTAGCCAAGAGACCCAGTACTTC. Translating gives CASSLGSQETQYF. Variable domain in full (rest from reference TRBV5-4 and TRBJ2-5): ETGVTQSPTHLIKTRGQQVTLRCSSQSGHNTVSWYQQALGQGPQFIFQYYREEENGRGNFPPRFSGLQFPNYSSELNVNALELDDSALYLCASSLGSQETQYFGPGTRLLVL.

The J gene is TRBJ1-2, the V gene TRBV27; 7 bases align to TRBD1. Unmatched junction bases numbered 9, after V lost 6 bases and J lost 8 bases. Germline CDR1 reads MNHEY; CDR2 reads SMNVEV (reference sequence). CDR3 length: 13 residues. The CDR3 here is CASSATGTRGYTF. In DNA form, the CDR3 reads TGTGCCAGCAGCGCGACAGGGACGCGCGGCTACACCTTC.

The rearrangement links TRBV7-9 to TRBJ2-1, with TRBD2 matching 12 bases. In germline, CDR1 is SEHNR, CDR2 FQNEAQ (reference sequence). This CDR3 has 17 residues. V dropped 2 bases and J dropped 1; count of bases not matched to a gene: 3. The DNA for the CDR3 is TGTGCCAGCAGCTTAACGGGACTAGCGGGTTCCTACAATGAGCAGTTCTTC. Encoded protein: CASSLTGLAGSYNEQFF.

V usage is TRBV18 and J usage is TRBJ2-5, with 7 nucleotides matching TRBD1. The CDR3 spans 15 residues. V shed 3 bases, J shed 2 bases, and the junction held 6 bases outside the gene matches. CDR1 and CDR2 from the germline V gene are KGHSH and LQKENI. This CDR3 is CASSPPGTAQETQYF. The CDR3 nucleotides read TGTGCCAGCTCACCCCCCGGGACAGCACAAGAGACCCAGTACTTC.

The chain joins TRBV19 to TRBJ1-5; possible D gene TRBD1, 5 bases. The germline V gene has CDR1 LNHDA and CDR2 SQIVND (reference sequence). CDR3 length equals 14 residues. V dropped 7 bases and J dropped 6 bases, with 16 bases sitting between them. The CDR3 protein is CASTEQVAGQPQHF. The DNA for the CDR3 is TGTGCCAGTACTGAACAGGTCGCCGGTCAGCCCCAGCATTTT.

The rearrangement joins TRBV29-1 to TRBJ2-3; a weak D match, TRBD1 (5 bases). V lost 1 base to trimming and J lost 3 bases, with 11 bases between them. In germline, CDR1 is SQVTM, CDR2 ANQGSEA. The CDR3 contains 14 residues. The CDR3 here is CSVEGQFQTDTQYF. The CDR3 bases are TGCAGCGTTGAAGGACAGTTCCAAACAGATACGCAGTATTTT.